The next 18 T cell receptor beta chains were all read from a single sample in a study of shared clonotypes between healthy human individuals. Sequenced by immunoSEQ multiplex PCR; TCRdb stores in-frame clones only, minus some. Found here are roughly 700,000 clones, 90% of them singletons; the top ten hold approximately 35%. Sequences were obtained from memory CD8+ T cells from PBMCs. The subset denotes: CD45RO+ cells pooled with CCR7-negative TemRA cells. The source is a man aged 18 to 30 in good health. Some clones in this sample may be carry-over from other donors' samples.

This chain links TRBV5-6 with TRBJ1-1; D not certain. CDR1 SGHDT and CDR2 YYEEEE come from the germline V gene. This CDR3 spans 14 amino acids. V was trimmed by 2 bases and J by 1 base, leaving 9 bases between them. The CDR3 nucleotides read TGTGCCAGCAGCTTTGGGGAACCGAACACTGAAGCTTTCTTT. This gives the protein CASSFGEPNTEAFF. Full variable domain (outside the CDR3, taken from reference TRBV5-6 and TRBJ1-1): DAGVTQSPTHLIKTRGQQVTLRCSPKSGHDTVSWYQQALGQGPQFIFQYYEEEERQRGNFPDRFSGHQFPNYSSELNVNALLLGDSALYLCASSFGEPNTEAFFGQGTRLTVV.

The chain carries TRBV7-7 and TRBJ2-2; no clear D gene. Trimming stripped 1 base from V and 4 bases from J, with 4 bases between. Germline assignment: CDR1 SSHAT and CDR2 FNYEAQ (reference sequence). This CDR3 contains 13 residues. CDR3 amino acids: CASSLDTTGELFF. The DNA of the CDR3 is TGTGCCAGCAGCTTAGATACCACCGGGGAGCTGTTTTTT. Complete variable domain (other parts from reference TRBV7-7 and TRBJ2-2): GAGVSQSPRYKVTKRGQDVTLRCDPISSHATLYWYQQALGQGPEFLTYFNYEAQPDKSGLPSDRFSAERPEGSISTLTIQRTEQRDSAMYRCASSLDTTGELFFGEGSRLTVL.

V and J are TRBV6-6 and TRBJ2-2; unclear D gene. The V and J ends lost 0 bases and 6 bases respectively, with 5 bases between them. This CDR3 is built from 13 residues. Germline CDR1 is MNHNY and CDR2 is SVGAGI (reference sequence). CDR3 sequence: CASSYSKSGELFF. The DNA of the CDR3 is TGTGCCAGCAGTTACTCGAAATCCGGGGAGCTGTTTTTT.

The chain joins TRBV11-3 to TRBJ1-1; 9 bases are a match to TRBD1. The CDR3 consists of 15 residues. Trimming cost V 4 bases and J 1 base; bases outside gene matches: 4. Germline V gene sequence: CDR1 SGHNT, CDR2 YENEEA. CDR3 sequence: CASSSGQGRNTEAFF. The CDR3 nucleotides are TGTGCCAGCAGCTCGGGACAGGGAAGGAACACTGAAGCTTTCTTT. Variable domain in full (rest from reference TRBV11-3 and TRBJ1-1): EAGVVQSPRYKIIEKKQPVAFWCNPISGHNTLYWYLQNLGQGPELLIRYENEEAVDDSQLPKDRFSAERLKGVDSTLKIQPAELGDSAVYLCASSSGQGRNTEAFFGQGTRLTVV.

Turning to this clone: This sample includes further DNA sequences coding for the same CDR3. This chain uses TRBV7-9 with TRBJ2-7; tentatively, D is TRBD1 (5 bases). The germline V gene encodes CDR1 SEHNR and CDR2 FQNEAQ (reference sequence). The CDR3 has 12 amino acids. The V gene lost 2 bases and the J gene lost 6 bases, with 8 bases spanning the gap. The CDR3 loop reads CASSLSGSEQYF. The CDR3 DNA follows: TGTGCCAGCAGCTTATCAGGGTCCGAGCAGTACTTC.

In the case of this clone: The CDR3 does not close with the conserved phenylalanine or tryptophan, likely indicating a read error. The limits of the CDR3 on the DNA are not certain, so only TCRdb's listed CDR3 is given. This sequence joins TRBV7-9 and TRBJ2-7; TRBD1, as called in the table, went unchecked against the DNA. The germline V gene has CDR1 SEHNR and CDR2 FQNEAQ (reference sequence). Both ends counted, the CDR3 spans 11 residues. CDR3: CASSFPGQRLI.

CDR3 bases: TGCGCCAGCAGCCAACCTGGGACAGGGGTTTCCTACGAGCAGTACTTC. Amino acids: CASSQPGTGVSYEQYF. The chain combines TRBV4-1 with TRBJ2-5; TRBD1 agrees at 10 bases. The J call may be in error: the DNA end matches TRBJ2-7 better. This CDR3 comprises 16 residues. The germline CDR1 and CDR2 sequences are MGHRA and YSYEKL.

The chain couples TRBV4-2 to TRBJ1-1, with D possibly being TRBD1 (6 bases). Trimming removed 4 bases from V and 2 bases from J, with 17 bases in between. Germline V CDR1 and CDR2: LGHNA, YNFKEQ. CDR3 size: 16 residues. For the CDR3, the DNA is TGTGCCAGCAGCCTAGGGGGAGGCAGGGCCAACACTGAAGCTTTCTTT. The encoded protein is CASSLGGGRANTEAFF.

The chain uses TRBV7-2 and TRBJ1-1; 8 bases align to TRBD1. With 2 bases clipped from V and 5 bases from J, the junction kept 7 bases outside the gene matches. Per germline, CDR1 SGHTA and CDR2 FQGNSA. The CDR3 is 15 residues long. The chain's CDR3 is CASSLTDRGRTEAFF. CDR3 nucleotides: TGTGCCAGCAGCTTAACAGACAGGGGCAGGACTGAAGCTTTCTTT.

V is TRBV14 and J is TRBJ2-1; 10 bases map to TRBD2. V was pared by 10 bases and J by 3 bases, with 6 bases of the junction left unmatched. Looked up from germline, CDR1 is SGHDN and CDR2 is FVKESK. This CDR3 has 14 amino acids. The CDR3 nucleotides are TGTGCCACCTCTAGCGGGAGAGGCTACAATGAGCAGTTCTTC. It codes for CATSSGRGYNEQFF.

This clone was observed a single time. The CDR3: CASSLEDRLAEKLFF. The CDR3 nucleotides are TGCGCCAGCAGCTTGGAAGACAGGCTAGCGGAAAAACTGTTTTTT. The chain combines TRBV5-1 with TRBJ1-4, with D possibly being TRBD1 (6 bases). Germline CDR1 reads SGHRS; CDR2 reads YFSETQ. This CDR3 comprises 15 residues. V was trimmed by 0 bases and J by 8 bases, leaving 14 bases between them.

The chain is built from TRBV5-1 and TRBJ2-7; tentatively, D is TRBD1 or TRBD2 (5 bases each). The CDR3 is 12 residues long. The V and J ends lost 1 base and 6 bases respectively, with 8 bases between them. Germline CDR1 reads SGHRS; CDR2 reads YFSETQ. This CDR3 is CASSLSGAEQYF. DNA for the CDR3: TGCGCCAGCAGCTTGTCCGGGGCCGAGCAGTACTTC.

This sequence joins TRBV30 and TRBJ1-2; no definite D call. CDR3 length: 16 amino acids. Germline values: CDR1 GTSNPN, CDR2 SVGIG (reference sequence). The V end was cut by 4 bases, the J end by 2 bases, with 20 bases between. The CDR3 loop is CAWTVVGLHINYGYTF. Written as DNA, the CDR3 is TGTGCCTGGACTGTCGTTGGGCTGCATATCAACTATGGCTACACCTTC. Full variable domain (remainder filled in from reference TRBV30 and TRBJ1-2): SQTIHQWPATLVQPVGSPLSLECTVEGTSNPNLYWYRQAAGRGLQLLFYSVGIGQISSEVPQNLSASRPQDRQFILSSKKLLLSDSGFYLCAWTVVGLHINYGYTFGSGTRLTVV.

J is TRBJ2-1 and V is TRBV27; D might be TRBD1 or TRBD2, each matching 5 bases. Germline CDR1 MNHEY, CDR2 SMNVEV (reference sequence). This CDR3 has 14 residues. The ends were cut back, 2 bases at V and 0 bases at J, with 5 bases in the middle. The DNA of the CDR3 is TGTGCCAGCAGTTTAGGGACCTCCTACAATGAGCAGTTCTTC. As protein: CASSLGTSYNEQFF.

J is TRBJ2-3 and V is TRBV27; TRBD2 agrees at 9 bases. V was clipped by 1 base and J by 4 bases; unmatched bases: 3. Germline loops: CDR1 MNHEY, CDR2 SMNVEV (reference sequence). This CDR3 spans 15 amino acids. Here the CDR3 DNA reads TGTGCCAGCAGTTTATTCGCTAGCGGGGCAGATACGCAGTATTTT. This translates into CASSLFASGADTQYF.

The J gene is TRBJ2-2, the V gene TRBV27; D is unresolved. Deletions cut 5 bases from V and 7 bases from J, with 17 bases between. CDR1 and CDR2 from the germline V gene are MNHEY and SMNVEV (reference sequence). The CDR3 sequence is 15 residues long. The CDR3 bases are TGTGCCAGCAGTCCTATCGGACGCACGGGCGGGGAGCTGTTTTTT. This sequence encodes CASSPIGRTGGELFF.

V is TRBV5-8 and J is TRBJ1-1; D is ambiguous. The CDR3 has 16 residues. V was clipped by 6 bases and J by 0 bases, with 18 bases between them. Germline loops: CDR1 SGHTS, CDR2 YDEGEE. CDR3 nucleotides: TGTGCCAGCACAATCGGAAGTGGGAGAGTGAACACTGAAGCTTTCTTT. The encoded protein is CASTIGSGRVNTEAFF.

This rearrangement joins TRBV4-1 to TRBJ2-5; 8 nucleotides agree with TRBD2. With 0 bases clipped from V and 1 base from J, the junction kept 13 bases outside the gene matches. Germline V gene data show CDR1 as MGHRA and CDR2 as YSYEKL. This CDR3 is 19 amino acids long. The CDR3 DNA reads as TGCGCCAGCAGCCAAGAAGGGCCATTAGCGGGATGGGTCCAAGAGACCCAGTACTTC. This translates into CASSQEGPLAGWVQETQYF.